The sequence of this T cell receptor (beta chain) was determined in a study of cytomegalovirus exposure and HLA in healthy donors. The PCR was carried out with 60 Vbeta primers and 13 Jbeta primers. Sequencing was performed with immunoSEQ multiplex PCR; in TCRdb, only in-frame clones are kept and a portion is missing. Here the sample spans 200,000 to 300,000 clones, 84% being singletons. Trimming took 2 bases from V and 2 from J, leaving 13 bases between them. The CDR3 sequence is 16 residues long. Germline CDR1 is SGHTA and CDR2 is FQGNSA. The chain is built from TRBV7-2 and TRBJ2-1; a weak D match, TRBD1 (6 bases). Input material: PBMCs. The clonotype was recovered from a woman aged 40 to 55 in good health and CMV-seropositive. The CDR3 is CASSLTGTPTYNEQFF. CDR3 sequence (DNA): TGTGCCAGCAGCTTAACCGGGACACCAACCTACAATGAGCAGTTCTTC.